This is a list of T cell receptor beta chains from one sample in a study of cytomegalovirus exposure and HLA in healthy donors. Here immunoSEQ multiplex PCR was the method, and the copy in TCRdb shows in-frame clones only, minus some. The sample holds approximately 140,000 clones, around 79% seen once. The sequenced material came from PBMCs. Source of these receptors: a man aged 35-49 years in good health and CMV-seropositive. The CDR3 runs from the conserved cysteine through the conserved F or W. The order of the fields is V gene, D gene, J gene, clone size, CDR3 length, CDR3 protein, CDR3 DNA. A D gene is named only where the DNA matches it firmly. Rows give clone size only sometimes, using once, few, many, or a class for an expanded clone.

v_gene: TRBV7-9; d_gene: -; j_gene: TRBJ1-4; abundance: -; len: 14; CDR3aa: CASSFDRREEKLFF; CDR3nt: TGTGCCAGCAGCTTCGACCGGAGGGAGGAAAAACTGTTTTTT
v_gene: TRBV28; d_gene: TRBD2; j_gene: TRBJ2-7; abundance: -; len: 15; CDR3aa: CASMSGSTLVWEQYF; CDR3nt: TGTGCCAGCATGAGCGGGAGTACTTTGGTCTGGGAGCAGTACTTC
v_gene: TRBV5-6; d_gene: -; j_gene: TRBJ2-5; abundance: -; len: 13; CDR3aa: CASSLTVLETQYF; CDR3nt: TGTGCCAGCAGCTTGACAGTTCTGGAGACCCAGTACTTC
v_gene: TRBV7-2; d_gene: TRBD2; j_gene: TRBJ2-4; abundance: -; len: 16; CDR3aa: CASSLGGVLAKNIQYF; CDR3nt: TGTGCCAGCAGCCTCGGGGGGGTTCTAGCCAAAAACATTCAGTACTTC
v_gene: TRBV5-6; d_gene: TRBD1; j_gene: TRBJ1-1; abundance: -; len: 14; CDR3aa: CASSLGQGELQAFF; CDR3nt: TGTGCCAGCAGCTTGGGACAGGGAGAACTTCAAGCTTTCTTT
v_gene: TRBV5-1; d_gene: -; j_gene: TRBJ2-5; abundance: -; len: 12; CDR3aa: CASSENQETQYF; CDR3nt: TGCGCCAGCAGCGAGAACCAAGAGACCCAGTACTTC
v_gene: TRBV18; d_gene: TRBD1; j_gene: TRBJ1-2; abundance: -; len: 13; CDR3aa: CASSRGQGDGYTF; CDR3nt: TGTGCCAGCTCACGAGGACAGGGGGATGGCTACACCTTC
v_gene: TRBV16; d_gene: -; j_gene: TRBJ1-2; abundance: -; len: 15; CDR3aa: CASSQVVGGDYGYTF; CDR3nt: TGTGCCAGCAGCCAAGTAGTCGGAGGGGACTATGGCTACACCTTC
v_gene: TRBV7-9; d_gene: TRBD1; j_gene: TRBJ1-1; abundance: -; len: 17; CDR3aa: CASSLVPGTGLNTEAFF; CDR3nt: TGTGCCAGCAGCTTAGTCCCCGGGACAGGGTTGAACACTGAAGCTTTCTTT
v_gene: TRBV18; d_gene: TRBD1; j_gene: TRBJ1-1; abundance: -; len: 16; CDR3aa: CASSPLRTGLNTEAFF; CDR3nt: TGTGCCAGCTCACCCTTAAGGACAGGATTGAACACTGAAGCTTTCTTT
v_gene: TRBV30; d_gene: -; j_gene: TRBJ1-5; abundance: few; len: 13; CDR3aa: CAWSTGGDQPQHF; CDR3nt: TGTGCCTGGTCGACCGGGGGTGATCAGCCCCAGCATTTT
v_gene: TRBV7-9; d_gene: -; j_gene: TRBJ2-3; abundance: -; len: 11; CDR3aa: CASSLRDTQYF; CDR3nt: TGTGCCAGCAGCTTGAGGGATACGCAGTATTTT
v_gene: TRBV13; d_gene: TRBD1; j_gene: TRBJ1-4; abundance: -; len: 15; CDR3aa: CASSLDRGEGEKLFF; CDR3nt: TGTGCCAGCAGCTTAGACAGGGGAGAAGGTGAAAAACTGTTTTTT
v_gene: TRBV4-1; d_gene: -; j_gene: TRBJ2-6; abundance: medium-sized; len: 18; CDR3aa: CASSRGTEGSSGANVLTF; CDR3nt: TGCGCCAGCAGCCGCGGGACGGAAGGTTCCTCTGGGGCCAACGTCCTGACTTTC
v_gene: TRBV9; d_gene: -; j_gene: TRBJ1-2; abundance: -; len: 14; CDR3aa: CASSAQGLGIGYTF; CDR3nt: TGTGCCAGCAGCGCTCAGGGGTTAGGTATCGGCTACACCTTC
v_gene: TRBV7-9; d_gene: -; j_gene: TRBJ2-1; abundance: -; len: 12; CDR3aa: CSSRDLGREQFF; CDR3nt: TGTTCCAGCAGGGATCTAGGGAGGGAGCAGTTCTTC